This T cell receptor (beta chain) was obtained from a study of blood T cell repertoires in COVID-19. Study overall: T cells, B-cell-depleted T cells, or PBMCs provided the cDNA or gDNA that served as material.

Individuals drawn from under 30 US areas were roughly 18 to 95 years old. Authors' data handling: How many nucleated cells were present was estimated from reference gene primer amplification. Sequencing was performed with immunoSEQ multiplex PCR; in TCRdb, only in-frame clones are kept and a portion is missing. For V, J and clone size, that table is used; D and trimming come from the DNA. The sample holds about 240,000 clones; around nine tenths are singletons and the top ten take 4.1%. Germline CDR1 SNHLY, CDR2 FYNNEI. Trimming pared 5 bases from V and 1 base from J, leaving 18 bases between. The CDR3 length is 18 residues.

This chain joins TRBV2 and TRBJ2-6; tentatively, D is TRBD1 (5 bases). The sequencing input was PBMCs or T cells enriched from blood (not recorded which). This receptor was obtained from a woman in her 30s who had recovered from COVID-19. CDR3 amino acids: CASSKRQSTLSGANVLTF. In DNA form, the CDR3 reads TGTGCCAGCAGTAAAAGACAGTCAACCCTATCTGGGGCCAACGTCCTGACTTTC.